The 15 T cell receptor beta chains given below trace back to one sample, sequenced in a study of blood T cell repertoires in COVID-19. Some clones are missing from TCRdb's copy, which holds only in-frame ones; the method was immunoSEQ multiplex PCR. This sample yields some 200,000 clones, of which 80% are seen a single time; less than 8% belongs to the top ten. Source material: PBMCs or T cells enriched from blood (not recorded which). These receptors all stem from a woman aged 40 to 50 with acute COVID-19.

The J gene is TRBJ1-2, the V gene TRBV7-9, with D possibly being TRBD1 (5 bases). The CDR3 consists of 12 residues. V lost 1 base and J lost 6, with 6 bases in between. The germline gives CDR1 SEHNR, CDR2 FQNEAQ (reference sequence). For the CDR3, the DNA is TGTGCCAGCAGCTTAGACAGGAATGGCTACACCTTC. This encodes CASSLDRNGYTF.

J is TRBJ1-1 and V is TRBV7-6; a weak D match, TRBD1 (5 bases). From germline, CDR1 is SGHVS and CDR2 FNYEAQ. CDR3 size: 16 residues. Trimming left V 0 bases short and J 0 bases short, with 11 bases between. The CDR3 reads CASSLARDGMNTEAFF. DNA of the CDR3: TGTGCCAGCAGCTTAGCGCGGGACGGTATGAACACTGAAGCTTTCTTT.

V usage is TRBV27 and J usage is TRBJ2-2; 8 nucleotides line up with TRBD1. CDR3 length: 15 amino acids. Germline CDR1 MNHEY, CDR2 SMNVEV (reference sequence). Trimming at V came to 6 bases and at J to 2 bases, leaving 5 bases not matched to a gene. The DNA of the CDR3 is TGTGCCAGCAGGTCAGGGGGCCCTAACACCGGGGAGCTGTTTTTT. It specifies CASRSGGPNTGELFF.

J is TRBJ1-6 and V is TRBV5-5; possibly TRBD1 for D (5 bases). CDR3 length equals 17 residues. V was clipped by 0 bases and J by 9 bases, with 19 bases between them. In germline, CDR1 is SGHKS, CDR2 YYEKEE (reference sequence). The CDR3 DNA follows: TGTGCCAGCAGCTTGGCCCCGGGACTCTGGTTGGGTTCACCCCTCCACTTT. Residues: CASSLAPGLWLGSPLHF. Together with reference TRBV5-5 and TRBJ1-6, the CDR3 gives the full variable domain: DAGVTQSPTHLIKTRGQQVTLRCSPISGHKSVSWYQQVLGQGPQFIFQYYEKEERGRGNFPDRFSARQFPNYSSELNVNALLLGDSALYLCASSLAPGLWLGSPLHFGNGTRLTVT.

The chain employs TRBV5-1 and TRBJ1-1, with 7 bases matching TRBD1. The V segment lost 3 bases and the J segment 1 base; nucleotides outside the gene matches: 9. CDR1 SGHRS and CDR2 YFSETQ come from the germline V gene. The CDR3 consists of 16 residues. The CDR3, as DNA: TGCGCCAGCAGCTACCAGACAGGGTCTACGAACACTGAAGCTTTCTTT. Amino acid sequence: CASSYQTGSTNTEAFF.

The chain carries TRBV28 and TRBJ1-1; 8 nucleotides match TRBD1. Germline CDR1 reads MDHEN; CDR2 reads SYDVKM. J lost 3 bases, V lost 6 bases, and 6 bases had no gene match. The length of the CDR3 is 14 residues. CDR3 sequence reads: CASRQTGAYTEAFF. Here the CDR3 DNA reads TGTGCCAGCAGACAGACAGGGGCGTACACTGAAGCTTTCTTT.

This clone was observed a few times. CDR3 in DNA: TGTGCCAGCAGCTTAGTCGCTCTAGGGTCCGGGGGTGGTGAAAAACTGTTTTTT. This translates into CASSLVALGSGGGEKLFF. The chain carries TRBV7-2 and TRBJ1-4; D is perhaps TRBD1 (5 bases). V was trimmed by 1 base and J by 7 bases, leaving 22 bases between them. This CDR3 is built from 18 residues. Looked up from germline, CDR1 is SGHTA and CDR2 is FQGNSA.

CDR3 DNA sequence: TGTGCCAGCAGTCGTGACAGGGGTACCTCACCCCTCCACTTT. Its protein is CASSRDRGTSPLHF. The J gene is TRBJ1-6, the V gene TRBV6-2 or TRBV6-3, with 8 bases matching TRBD1. From germline, CDR1 is MNHEY and CDR2 SVGEGT. The CDR3 totals 14 residues. V lost 5 bases and J lost 10; bases outside the gene matches: 7.

CDR3 protein: CASSVRGYGYTF. The CDR3 bases are TGTGCCAGTTCGGTCCGAGGCTATGGCTACACCTTC. The chain links TRBV19 to TRBJ1-2; D gene uncertain. The CDR3 has 12 amino acids. The germline V gene has CDR1 LNHDA and CDR2 SQIVND (reference sequence). V lost 8 bases and J lost 4, with 11 bases in between.

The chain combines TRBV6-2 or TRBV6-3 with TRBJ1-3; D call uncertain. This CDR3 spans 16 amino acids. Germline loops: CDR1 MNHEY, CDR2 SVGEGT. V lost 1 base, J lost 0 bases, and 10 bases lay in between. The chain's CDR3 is CASSYYGRSSGNTIYF. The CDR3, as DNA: TGTGCCAGCAGTTACTATGGCCGGAGCTCTGGAAACACCATATATTTT.

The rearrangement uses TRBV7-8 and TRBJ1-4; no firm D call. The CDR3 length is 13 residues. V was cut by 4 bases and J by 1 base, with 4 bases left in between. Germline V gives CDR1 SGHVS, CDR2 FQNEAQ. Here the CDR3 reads CASSSGTNEKLFF. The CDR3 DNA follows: TGTGCCAGCAGCTCGGGAACTAATGAAAAACTGTTTTTT.

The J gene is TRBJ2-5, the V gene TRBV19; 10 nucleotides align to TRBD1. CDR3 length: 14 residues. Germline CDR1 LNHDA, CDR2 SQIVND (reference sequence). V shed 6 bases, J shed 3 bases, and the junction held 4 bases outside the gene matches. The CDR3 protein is CASRADRGKETQYF. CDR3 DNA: TGTGCCAGTAGGGCGGACAGGGGGAAAGAGACCCAGTACTTC.

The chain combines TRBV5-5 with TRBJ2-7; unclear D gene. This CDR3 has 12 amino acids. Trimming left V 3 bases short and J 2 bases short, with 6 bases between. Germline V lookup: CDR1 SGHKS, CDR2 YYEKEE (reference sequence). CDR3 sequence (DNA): TGTGCCAGCAGCTCTGCGACCTACGAGCAGTACTTC. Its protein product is CASSSATYEQYF.

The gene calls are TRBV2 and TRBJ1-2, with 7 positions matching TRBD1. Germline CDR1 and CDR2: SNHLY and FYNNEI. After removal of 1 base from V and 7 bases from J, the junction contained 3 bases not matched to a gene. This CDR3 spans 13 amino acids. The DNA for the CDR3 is TGTGCCAGCAGTGAAGTTCAGGGGGGTGGCTACACCTTC. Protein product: CASSEVQGGGYTF.

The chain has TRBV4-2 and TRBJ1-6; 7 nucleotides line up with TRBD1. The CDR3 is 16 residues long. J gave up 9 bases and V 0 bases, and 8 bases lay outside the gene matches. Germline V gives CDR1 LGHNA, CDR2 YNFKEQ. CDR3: CASSQDPTGLGSPLHF. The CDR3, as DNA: TGTGCCAGCAGCCAAGATCCGACAGGGTTAGGTTCACCCCTCCACTTT.